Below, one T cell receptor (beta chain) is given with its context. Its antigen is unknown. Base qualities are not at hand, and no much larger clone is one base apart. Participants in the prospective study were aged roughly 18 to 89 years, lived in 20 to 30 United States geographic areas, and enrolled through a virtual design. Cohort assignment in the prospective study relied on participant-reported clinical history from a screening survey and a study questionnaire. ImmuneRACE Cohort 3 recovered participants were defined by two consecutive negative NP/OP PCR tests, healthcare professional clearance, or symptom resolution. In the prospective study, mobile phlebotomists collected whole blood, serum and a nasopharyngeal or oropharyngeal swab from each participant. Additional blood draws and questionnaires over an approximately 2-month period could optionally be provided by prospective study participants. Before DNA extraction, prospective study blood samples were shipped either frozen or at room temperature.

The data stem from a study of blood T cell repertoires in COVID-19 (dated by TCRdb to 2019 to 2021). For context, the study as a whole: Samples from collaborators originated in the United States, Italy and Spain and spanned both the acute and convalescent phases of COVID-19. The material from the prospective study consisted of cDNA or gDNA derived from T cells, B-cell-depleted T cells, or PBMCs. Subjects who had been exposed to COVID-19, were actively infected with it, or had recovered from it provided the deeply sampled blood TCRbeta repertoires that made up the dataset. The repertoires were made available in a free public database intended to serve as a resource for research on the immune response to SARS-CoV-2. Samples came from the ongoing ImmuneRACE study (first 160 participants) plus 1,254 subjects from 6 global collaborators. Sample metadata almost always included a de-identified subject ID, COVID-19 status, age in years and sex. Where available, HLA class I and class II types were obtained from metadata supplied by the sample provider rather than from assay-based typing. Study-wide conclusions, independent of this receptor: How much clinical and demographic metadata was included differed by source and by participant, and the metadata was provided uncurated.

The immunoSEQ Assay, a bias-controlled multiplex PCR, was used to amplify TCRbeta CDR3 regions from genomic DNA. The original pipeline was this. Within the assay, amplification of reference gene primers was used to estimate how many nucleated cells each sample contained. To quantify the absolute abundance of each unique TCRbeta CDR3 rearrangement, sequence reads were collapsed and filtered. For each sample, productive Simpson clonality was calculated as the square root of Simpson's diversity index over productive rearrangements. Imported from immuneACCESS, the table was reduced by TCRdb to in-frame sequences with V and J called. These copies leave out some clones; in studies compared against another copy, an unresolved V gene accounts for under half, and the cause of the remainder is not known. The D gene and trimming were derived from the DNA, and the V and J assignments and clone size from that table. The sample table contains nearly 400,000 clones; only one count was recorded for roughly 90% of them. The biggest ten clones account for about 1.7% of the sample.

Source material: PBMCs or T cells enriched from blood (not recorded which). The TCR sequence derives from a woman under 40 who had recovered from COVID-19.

This receptor has the CDR3 CASSRTGALNEKLFF. The DNA reads as follows: TGCGCCAGCAGCCGGACAGGGGCCCTTAATGAAAAACTGTTTTTT. The rearrangement combines TRBV5-1 with TRBJ1-4; 9 bases in between match TRBD1. Including cysteine and phenylalanine, the CDR3 has 15 amino acids. The only DNA kept is the CDR3, 45 bases in frame from the first base. Trimmed from V: 4 bases; trimmed from J: 4 bases; junction bases lacking a gene match: 5. Reading the germline V gene gives CDR1 SGHRS and CDR2 YFSETQ.